This TCR beta chain was sequenced during a study of CD8+ T cells in alopecia areata. Study-level information: Treatment ran 6 to 18 months, with 6 months of follow-up afterward.

General observations from the study: Higher clonality and more expanded CD8+ clones appeared in lesional than normal scalp. It was less clear whether patients shared TCRs than it was in mice, possibly because of HLA.

Trimming took off 0 bases at V and 7 bases at J, with 11 bases between the two ends. Germline V gene data show CDR1 as SGDLS and CDR2 as YYNGEE. This CDR3 has 15 amino acids. Once RNA had been extracted, it was reverse transcribed into cDNA to act as the sequencing template. The protocol was immunoSEQ multiplex PCR, while the TCRdb copy is restricted to in-frame clones and leaves out a portion. The sample has some 130,000 clones, roughly 50% seen once. A word on this clone: The antigen is not known.

The V gene is TRBV9, the J gene TRBJ1-6; D may be TRBD1 (6 bases). The specimen was CD8+ T cells sorted from blood, collected at week 0. The receptor was derived from a human donor with alopecia areata. The CDR3: CASSVEGGFNSPLHF. CDR3 nucleotide sequence: TGTGCCAGCAGCGTAGAGGGGGGCTTCAATTCACCCCTCCACTTT.